This passage covers 26 T cell receptor beta chains from one sample sequenced in a study of technical replicates of blood from a few donors. Measured with immunoSEQ multiplex PCR; TCRdb has only the in-frame clones, and not every one. The top ten clones hold roughly 0.27% of a sample with more than 70,000 clones, 92% of them seen once. Sequenced material: T cells isolated from PBMCs. These TCRs come from a human donor in good health.

V gene TRBV11-2 combines with J gene TRBJ2-7; 8 bases are shared with TRBD1. The CDR3 totals 13 residues. Germline CDR1 and CDR2: SGHAT and FQNNGV. Losses at the gene ends were 3 bases for V and 5 bases for J; bases not matched to a gene: 3. The CDR3 protein is CASSFQGAHEQYF. CDR3 nucleotide sequence: TGTGCCAGCAGCTTCCAGGGGGCCCACGAGCAGTACTTC. Based on the CDR3 plus reference TRBV11-2 and TRBJ2-7, the full variable domain is EAGVAQSPRYKIIEKRQSVAFWCNPISGHATLYWYQQILGQGPKLLIQFQNNGVVDDSQLPKDRFSAERLKGVDSTLKIQPAKLEDSAVYLCASSFQGAHEQYFGPGTRLTVT.

This chain links TRBV21-1 with TRBJ1-1. TRBV21-1 is flagged as a pseudogene. CDR3 size: 13 residues. This CDR3 reads CASSTRGIPEAFF. CDR3 DNA: TGTGCCAGCAGCACCCGCGGGATCCCTGAAGCTTTCTTT.

V is TRBV4-1 and J is TRBJ1-5; 8 bases are shared with TRBD1. CDR1 and CDR2 (germline): MGHRA, YSYEKL. V was pared by 1 base and J by 3 bases, with 5 bases of the junction left unmatched. This CDR3 is built from 16 residues. In DNA, the CDR3 is TGCGCCAGCAGCCAAGCGACAGGGGTTCCCAATCAGCCCCAGCATTTT. It codes for CASSQATGVPNQPQHF.

The chain employs TRBV28 and TRBJ1-4, with no clear D. This CDR3 comprises 14 residues. Germline lookup yields CDR1 MDHEN and CDR2 SYDVKM. Trimming stripped 5 bases from V and 4 bases from J, with 11 bases between. CDR3 sequence reads: CASSLIRDNEKLFF. The CDR3 bases are TGTGCCAGCAGTCTCATACGGGATAATGAAAAACTGTTTTTT.

CDR3 sequence reads: CASSMNRDTSFYEQYF. The DNA for the CDR3 is TGTGCCAGTAGCATGAACCGGGACACATCGTTCTACGAGCAGTACTTC. V usage is TRBV19 and J usage is TRBJ2-7; D perhaps matches TRBD1 (6 bases). From germline, CDR1 is LNHDA and CDR2 SQIVND (reference sequence). The CDR3 is 16 residues long. The V end lost 6 bases, the J end lost 3 bases, and 21 bases lay between the germline ends.

The J gene is TRBJ2-5, the V gene TRBV14; 14 positions match TRBD2. V lost 1 base, J lost 2 bases, and 6 bases stayed unmatched. Germline CDR1 SGHDN, CDR2 FVKESK. The CDR3 covers 18 residues. As DNA, the CDR3 is TGTGCCAGCAGCCAAGTGTATGGGACTAGCGGGGGACAAGAGACCCAGTACTTC. Encoded protein: CASSQVYGTSGGQETQYF.

The V call is TRBV29-1, the J call TRBJ2-2, with TRBD1 matching over 7 bases. The J segment lost 4 bases and the V segment lost 4 bases, leaving 6 bases of the junction unmatched. The CDR3 length is 14 residues. CDR1 is SQVTM and CDR2 is ANQGSEA in the germline V gene. CDR3 nucleotides: TGCAGCGTTGGACGACAGGGAAGCACCGGGGAGCTGTTTTTT. This codes for CSVGRQGSTGELFF.

This chain joins TRBV15 and TRBJ2-7, with 7 bases that match TRBD1. This CDR3 is built from 15 residues. Germline loops: CDR1 LNHNV, CDR2 YYDKDF (reference sequence). Germline trimming cut 5 bases from V and 0 bases from J; bases unmatched to any gene: 7. This CDR3 is CATSVPGTASYEQYF. DNA for the CDR3: TGTGCCACCAGCGTTCCCGGGACAGCCTCCTACGAGCAGTACTTC.

The chain is built from TRBV7-8 and TRBJ2-7; TRBD2 agrees at 14 bases. CDR3 length: 16 amino acids. J was trimmed by 3 bases and V by 6 bases; bases with no gene match: 7. The germline gives CDR1 SGHVS, CDR2 FQNEAQ. In DNA form, the CDR3 reads TGTGCCAGCAGGAACCCTGGGACTAGCGGGAGCTACGAGCAGTACTTC. Translated, it gives CASRNPGTSGSYEQYF. Supplemented by reference TRBV7-8 and TRBJ2-7, the full variable domain reads GAGVSQSPRYKVAKRGQDVALRCDPISGHVSLFWYQQALGQGPEFLTYFQNEAQLDKSGLPSDRFFAERPEGSVSTLKIQRTQQEDSAVYLCASRNPGTSGSYEQYFGPGTRLTVT.

This rearrangement joins TRBV10-2 to TRBJ1-1; D might be TRBD1 (5 bases). The CDR3 has 13 residues. Trimming took off 6 bases at V and 5 bases at J, with 13 bases between the two ends. The germline gives CDR1 WSHSY, CDR2 SAAADI. The CDR3 loop reads CASRPLTVTEAFF. CDR3 nucleotides: TGCGCCAGCAGACCTTTGACAGTGACTGAAGCTTTCTTT.

The chain employs TRBV27 and TRBJ2-1; 8 positions match TRBD2. CDR1 is MNHEY and CDR2 is SMNVEV in the germline V gene (reference sequence). The length of the CDR3 is 13 residues. Trimming took 2 bases from V and 16 from J; bases not matched to a gene: 10. The CDR3 region has the DNA TGTGCCAGCAGTTTACCCGGCGGGACTAGGGCTTTCTTC. This codes for CASSLPGGTRAFF.

The chain is built from TRBV28 and TRBJ2-2; a possible D gene is TRBD1 (6 bases). From germline, CDR1 is MDHEN and CDR2 SYDVKM. With 3 bases removed from V and 3 bases from J, the gap between germline ends came to 20 bases. The CDR3 sequence is 18 residues long. CDR3 residues: CASSFPTGLGNDTGELFF. DNA for the CDR3: TGTGCCAGCAGTTTCCCAACAGGGCTAGGTAACGACACCGGGGAGCTGTTTTTT.

The J gene is TRBJ1-1, the V gene TRBV9, with D possibly being TRBD1 (5 bases). Per germline, CDR1 SGDLS and CDR2 YYNGEE. Trimming stripped 3 bases from V and 4 bases from J, with 7 bases between. CDR3 length: 12 amino acids. Here the CDR3 reads CASSAGGTEAFF. In DNA, the CDR3 is TGTGCCAGCAGCGCCGGGGGCACTGAAGCTTTCTTT.

The chain joins TRBV5-1 to TRBJ1-1; 9 bases agree with TRBD1. Germline lookup yields CDR1 SGHRS and CDR2 YFSETQ. V lost 4 bases to trimming and J lost 0 bases; unmatched junction nucleotides: 7. The CDR3 extends over 16 amino acids. Here the CDR3 DNA reads TGCGCCAGCAGCGCTCGGACAGGGGCTATGAACACTGAAGCTTTCTTT. This gives the protein CASSARTGAMNTEAFF.

Here the CDR3 reads CASSERASGGGEFF. In DNA, the CDR3 is TGTGCCAGCAGTGAAAGGGCTAGCGGGGGGGGTGAGTTCTTC. The V and J genes are TRBV25-1 and TRBJ2-1; 12 bases fit TRBD2. Germline CDR1 MGHDK, CDR2 SYGVNS. Trimming cost V 2 bases and J 14 bases; bases outside gene matches: 7. CDR3 length: 14 residues.

V usage is TRBV30 and J usage is TRBJ1-2, with D perhaps TRBD1 (6 bases). Germline lookup yields CDR1 GTSNPN and CDR2 SVGIG (reference sequence). V dropped 4 bases and J dropped 6 bases, with 15 bases sitting between them. The CDR3 is made up of 13 amino acids. The CDR3 is CAWILSTGNGYTF. CDR3 nucleotides: TGTGCCTGGATCCTTTCTACAGGGAATGGCTACACCTTC.

J is TRBJ2-3 and V is TRBV5-1; 11 bases are shared with TRBD2. The CDR3 extends over 15 amino acids. The V gene end was trimmed by 4 bases and the J gene end by 3 bases; junction bases not matched to a gene: 4. Germline V CDR1 and CDR2: SGHRS, YFSETQ. Written as DNA, the CDR3 is TGCGCCAGCAGCAGGATAGCGGGAGGGACAGATACGCAGTATTTT. Protein: CASSRIAGGTDTQYF.

The rearrangement joins TRBV25-1 to TRBJ1-2, with D tentatively TRBD1 (6 bases). CDR3 size: 14 residues. V lost 5 bases and J 5 bases, leaving 15 bases between the germline ends. Germline assignment: CDR1 MGHDK and CDR2 SYGVNS. DNA for the CDR3: TGTGCCAGCAGTAGCTCACAGGGAGGGTATGGCTACACCTTC. Protein: CASSSSQGGYGYTF.

This rearrangement joins TRBV4-2 to TRBJ1-1; D remains ambiguous. The CDR3 totals 13 residues. Germline loops: CDR1 LGHNA, CDR2 YNFKEQ. V dropped 1 base and J dropped 6 bases, with 9 bases sitting between them. The CDR3 loop reads CASSQGQLPEAFF. As DNA, the CDR3 is TGTGCCAGCAGCCAAGGTCAGTTACCTGAAGCTTTCTTT.

The chain carries TRBV6-1 and TRBJ2-1; D not resolved. This CDR3 has 9 residues. Germline V gene data show CDR1 as MNHNS and CDR2 as SASEGT. With 3 bases removed from V and 12 bases from J, the gap between germline ends came to 3 bases. CDR3 region: CASSDWQFF. Here the CDR3 DNA reads TGTGCCAGCAGTGACTGGCAGTTCTTC.

The chain has TRBV4-1 and TRBJ1-1; D is unresolved. The germline V and J ends were trimmed by 1 base and 3 bases, with 12 bases remaining between them. Germline lookup yields CDR1 MGHRA and CDR2 YSYEKL. CDR3 length: 15 amino acids. CDR3 nucleotide sequence: TGCGCCAGCAGCCAAGTCGTCGCGAGGGACACTGAAGCTTTCTTT. Translation gives CASSQVVARDTEAFF.

This clone was observed a handful of times. The rearrangement uses TRBV28 and TRBJ2-7; 7 nucleotides line up with TRBD1. Germline assignment: CDR1 MDHEN and CDR2 SYDVKM. This CDR3 has 16 residues. Trimming at V came to 1 base and at J to 7 bases, leaving 13 bases not matched to a gene. The CDR3 region is CASSLYDARGPGEQYF. DNA of the CDR3: TGTGCCAGCAGTTTATACGATGCAAGGGGGCCGGGGGAGCAGTACTTC.

This clone was recorded at least ten times. The genes are TRBV4-1 and TRBJ2-2; D gene unclear. The germline gives CDR1 MGHRA, CDR2 YSYEKL. V lost 2 bases to trimming and J lost 3 bases, with 13 bases between them. CDR3 length equals 16 residues. CDR3 sequence: CASSQLITVHTGELFF. The CDR3 region has the DNA TGCGCCAGCAGCCAATTAATAACGGTACACACCGGGGAGCTGTTTTTT.

As DNA, the CDR3 is TGTGCCAGCGGGACTGGCAGAGACTATGGCTACACCTTC. This translates into CASGTGRDYGYTF. The V and J genes are TRBV27 and TRBJ1-2, with D possibly matching TRBD1 (5 bases). V shed 8 bases and J shed 3 bases, with 13 bases lying between them. CDR3 length: 13 residues. From germline, CDR1 is MNHEY and CDR2 SMNVEV (reference sequence).

V is TRBV5-6 and J is TRBJ1-2; the D is unclear. The CDR3 is 12 amino acids. V was trimmed by 5 bases and J by 1 base, leaving 6 bases between them. The V gene's germline CDR1 is SGHDT and CDR2 YYEEEE. The CDR3 spells CASRQNNYGYTF. CDR3 bases: TGTGCCAGCAGACAGAATAACTATGGCTACACCTTC.

This clone was recorded once. This sequence joins TRBV4-1 and TRBJ2-2; 9 bases align to TRBD1. V lost 6 bases, J lost 1 base, and 3 bases stayed unmatched. The CDR3 is 15 amino acids. Germline CDR1 reads MGHRA; CDR2 reads YSYEKL. The CDR3 bases are TGCGCCAGCAGGGGACAGGGACTGAACACCGGGGAGCTGTTTTTT. This translates into CASRGQGLNTGELFF.